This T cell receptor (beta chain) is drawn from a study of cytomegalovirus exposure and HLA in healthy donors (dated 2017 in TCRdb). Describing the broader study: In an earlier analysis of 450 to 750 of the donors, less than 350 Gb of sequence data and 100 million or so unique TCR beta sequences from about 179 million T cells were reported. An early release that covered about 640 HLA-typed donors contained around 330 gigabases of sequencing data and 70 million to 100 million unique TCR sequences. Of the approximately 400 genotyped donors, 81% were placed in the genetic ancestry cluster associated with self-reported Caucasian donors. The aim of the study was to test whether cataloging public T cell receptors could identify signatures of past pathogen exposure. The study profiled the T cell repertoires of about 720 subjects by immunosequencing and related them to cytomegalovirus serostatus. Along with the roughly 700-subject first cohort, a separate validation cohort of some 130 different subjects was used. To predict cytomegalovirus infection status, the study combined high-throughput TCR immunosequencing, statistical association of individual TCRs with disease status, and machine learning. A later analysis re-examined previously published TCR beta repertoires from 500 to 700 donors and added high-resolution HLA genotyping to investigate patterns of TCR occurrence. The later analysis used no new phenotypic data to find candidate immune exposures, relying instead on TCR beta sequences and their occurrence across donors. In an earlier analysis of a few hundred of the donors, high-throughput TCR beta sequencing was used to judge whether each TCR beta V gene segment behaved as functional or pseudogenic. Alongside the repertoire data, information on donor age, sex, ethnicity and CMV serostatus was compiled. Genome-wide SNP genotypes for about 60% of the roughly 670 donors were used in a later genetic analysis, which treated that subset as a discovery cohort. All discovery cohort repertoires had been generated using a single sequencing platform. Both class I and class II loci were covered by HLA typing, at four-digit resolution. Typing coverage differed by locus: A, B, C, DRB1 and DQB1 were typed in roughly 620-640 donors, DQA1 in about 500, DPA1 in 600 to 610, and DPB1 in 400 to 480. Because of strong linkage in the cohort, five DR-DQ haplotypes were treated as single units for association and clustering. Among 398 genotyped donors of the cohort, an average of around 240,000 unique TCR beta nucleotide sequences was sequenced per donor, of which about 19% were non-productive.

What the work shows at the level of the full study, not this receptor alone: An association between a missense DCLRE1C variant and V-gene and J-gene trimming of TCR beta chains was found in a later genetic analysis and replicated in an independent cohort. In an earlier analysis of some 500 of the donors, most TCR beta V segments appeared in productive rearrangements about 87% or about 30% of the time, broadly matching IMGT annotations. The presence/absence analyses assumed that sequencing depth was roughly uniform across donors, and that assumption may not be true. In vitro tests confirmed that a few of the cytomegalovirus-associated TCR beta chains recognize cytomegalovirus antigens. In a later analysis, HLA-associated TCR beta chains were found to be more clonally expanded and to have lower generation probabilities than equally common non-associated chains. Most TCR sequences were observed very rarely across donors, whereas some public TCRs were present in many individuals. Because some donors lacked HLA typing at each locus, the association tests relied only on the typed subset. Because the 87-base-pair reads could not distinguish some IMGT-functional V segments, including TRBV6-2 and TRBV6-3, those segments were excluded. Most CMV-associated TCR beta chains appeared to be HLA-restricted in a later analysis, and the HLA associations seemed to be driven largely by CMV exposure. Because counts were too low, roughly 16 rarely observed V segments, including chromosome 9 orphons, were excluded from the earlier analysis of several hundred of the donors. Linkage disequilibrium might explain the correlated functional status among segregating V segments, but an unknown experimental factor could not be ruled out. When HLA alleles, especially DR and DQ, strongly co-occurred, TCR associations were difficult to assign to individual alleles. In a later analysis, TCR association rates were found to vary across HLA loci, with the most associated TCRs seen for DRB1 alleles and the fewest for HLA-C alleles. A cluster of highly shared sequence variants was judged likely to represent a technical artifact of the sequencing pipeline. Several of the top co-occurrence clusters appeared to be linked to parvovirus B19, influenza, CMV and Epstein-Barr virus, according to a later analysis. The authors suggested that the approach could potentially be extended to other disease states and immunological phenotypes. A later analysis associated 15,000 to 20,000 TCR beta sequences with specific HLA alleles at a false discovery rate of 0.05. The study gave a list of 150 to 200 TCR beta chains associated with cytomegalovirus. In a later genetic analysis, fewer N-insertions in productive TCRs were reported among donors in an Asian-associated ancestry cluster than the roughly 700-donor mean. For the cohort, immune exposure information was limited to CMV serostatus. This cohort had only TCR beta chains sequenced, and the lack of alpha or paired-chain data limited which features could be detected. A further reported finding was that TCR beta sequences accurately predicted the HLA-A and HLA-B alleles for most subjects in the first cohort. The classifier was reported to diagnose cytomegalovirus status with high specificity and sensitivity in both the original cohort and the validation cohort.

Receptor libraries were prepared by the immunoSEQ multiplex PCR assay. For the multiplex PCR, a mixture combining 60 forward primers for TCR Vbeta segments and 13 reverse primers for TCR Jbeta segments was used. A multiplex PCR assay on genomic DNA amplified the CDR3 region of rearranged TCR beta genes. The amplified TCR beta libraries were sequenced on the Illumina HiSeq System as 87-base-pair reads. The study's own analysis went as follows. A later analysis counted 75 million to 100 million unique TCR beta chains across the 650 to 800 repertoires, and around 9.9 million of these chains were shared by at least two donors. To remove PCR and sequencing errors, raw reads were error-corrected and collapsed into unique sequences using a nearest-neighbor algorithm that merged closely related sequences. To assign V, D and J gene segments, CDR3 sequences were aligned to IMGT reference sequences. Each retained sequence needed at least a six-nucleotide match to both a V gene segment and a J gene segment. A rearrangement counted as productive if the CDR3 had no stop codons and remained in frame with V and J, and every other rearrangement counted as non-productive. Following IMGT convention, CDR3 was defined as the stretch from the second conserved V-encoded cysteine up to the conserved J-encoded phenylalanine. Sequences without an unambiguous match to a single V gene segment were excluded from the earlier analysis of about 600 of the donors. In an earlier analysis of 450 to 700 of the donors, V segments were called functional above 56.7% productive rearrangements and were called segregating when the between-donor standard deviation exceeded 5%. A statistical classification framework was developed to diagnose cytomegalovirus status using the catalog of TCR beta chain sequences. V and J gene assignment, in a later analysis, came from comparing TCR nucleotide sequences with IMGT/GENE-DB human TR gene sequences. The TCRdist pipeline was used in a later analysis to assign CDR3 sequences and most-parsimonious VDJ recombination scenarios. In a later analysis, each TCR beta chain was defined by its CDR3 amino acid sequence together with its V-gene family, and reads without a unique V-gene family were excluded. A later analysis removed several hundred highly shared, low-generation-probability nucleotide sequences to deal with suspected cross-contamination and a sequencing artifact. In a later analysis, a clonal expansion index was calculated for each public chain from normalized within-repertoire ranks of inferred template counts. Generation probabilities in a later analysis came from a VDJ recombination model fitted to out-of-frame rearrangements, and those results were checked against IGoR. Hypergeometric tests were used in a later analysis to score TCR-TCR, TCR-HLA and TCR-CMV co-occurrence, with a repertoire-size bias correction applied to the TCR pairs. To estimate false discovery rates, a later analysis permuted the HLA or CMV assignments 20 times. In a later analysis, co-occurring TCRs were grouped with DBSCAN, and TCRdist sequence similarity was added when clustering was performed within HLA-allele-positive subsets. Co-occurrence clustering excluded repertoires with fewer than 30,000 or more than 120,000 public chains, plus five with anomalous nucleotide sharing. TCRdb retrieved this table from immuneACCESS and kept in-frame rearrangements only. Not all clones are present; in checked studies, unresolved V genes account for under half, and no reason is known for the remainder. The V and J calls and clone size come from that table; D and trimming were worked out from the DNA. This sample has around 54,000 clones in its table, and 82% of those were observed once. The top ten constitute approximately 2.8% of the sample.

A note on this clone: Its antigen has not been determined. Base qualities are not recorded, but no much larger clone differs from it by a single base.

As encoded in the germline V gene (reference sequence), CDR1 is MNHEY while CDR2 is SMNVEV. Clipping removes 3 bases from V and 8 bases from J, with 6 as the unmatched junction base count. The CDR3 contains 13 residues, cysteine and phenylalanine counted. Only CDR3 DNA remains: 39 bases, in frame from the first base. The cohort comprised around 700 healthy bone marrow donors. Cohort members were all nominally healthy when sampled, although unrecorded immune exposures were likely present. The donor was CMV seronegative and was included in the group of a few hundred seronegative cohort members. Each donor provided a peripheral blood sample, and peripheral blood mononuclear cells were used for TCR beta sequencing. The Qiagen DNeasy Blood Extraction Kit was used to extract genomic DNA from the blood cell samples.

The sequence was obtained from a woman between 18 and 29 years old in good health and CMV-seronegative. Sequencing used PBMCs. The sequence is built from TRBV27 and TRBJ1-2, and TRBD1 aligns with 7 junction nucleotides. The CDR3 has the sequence CASSFVEGAGYTF. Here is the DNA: TGTGCCAGCAGTTTCGTGGAGGGGGCAGGCTACACCTTC.